Shown below are 12 T cell receptor beta chains from a single sample sequenced in a study of T cell changes during pregnancy in multiple sclerosis. Using immunoSEQ multiplex PCR, the repertoire was profiled, and TCRdb retains in-frame clones only, with some absent. Among tens of thousands of clones, roughly 93% were seen once, and the ten largest hold over 2%. The sample here was peripheral blood, taken in the second trimester of pregnancy. These receptors all stem from a female donor with multiple sclerosis, enrolled in a pregnancy study.

The V call is TRBV5-6, the J call TRBJ1-6; 9 positions agree with TRBD1. The CDR3 spans 15 residues. In germline, CDR1 is SGHDT, CDR2 YYEEEE. The V gene end was trimmed by 2 bases and the J gene end by 7 bases; junction bases not matched to a gene: 4. CDR3 amino acids: CASSFGTGSNSPLHF. CDR3 bases: TGTGCCAGCAGCTTCGGGACAGGGAGCAATTCACCCCTCCACTTT. Complete variable domain (other parts from reference TRBV5-6 and TRBJ1-6): DAGVTQSPTHLIKTRGQQVTLRCSPKSGHDTVSWYQQALGQGPQFIFQYYEEEERQRGNFPDRFSGHQFPNYSSELNVNALLLGDSALYLCASSFGTGSNSPLHFGNGTRLTVT.

In nucleotides, the CDR3 is TGTGCCAGCAGCCTGGAGAGACAGGGCCTTTATGGCTACACCTTC. Translated: CASSLERQGLYGYTF. This rearrangement joins TRBV7-8 to TRBJ1-2, with 7 bases aligning to TRBD1. The CDR3 spans 15 residues. In germline, CDR1 is SGHVS, CDR2 FQNEAQ. The J segment lost 5 bases and the V segment lost 5 bases, leaving 11 bases of the junction unmatched.

This chain uses TRBV4-2 with TRBJ2-1; D remains ambiguous. CDR3 length: 16 residues. CDR1 LGHNA and CDR2 YNFKEQ come from the germline V gene. V lost 0 bases and J lost 0, with 9 bases in between. The CDR3 region is CASSQDLESSYNEQFF. DNA of the CDR3: TGTGCCAGCAGCCAAGATCTTGAGAGCTCCTACAATGAGCAGTTCTTC.

This chain connects TRBV7-2 to TRBJ2-7, with unresolved D. Germline loops: CDR1 SGHTA, CDR2 FQGNSA. Trimming removed 10 bases at V and 0 bases at J, with 13 bases between. The CDR3 has 13 amino acids. The CDR3: CATKQTSSYEQYF. CDR3 bases: TGTGCCACCAAACAGACAAGCTCCTACGAGCAGTACTTC.

This clone was seen once. The J gene is TRBJ2-1, the V gene TRBV6-5, with no clear D. CDR1 is MNHEY, CDR2 SVGAGI, per germline. CDR3 length: 13 residues. V was pared by 1 base and J by 4 bases, with 5 bases between. Here the CDR3 reads CASSYYGYNEQFF. The DNA for the CDR3 is TGTGCCAGCAGTTACTACGGGTACAATGAGCAGTTCTTC.

This sequence joins TRBV19 and TRBJ2-5, with D possibly matching TRBD2 (6 bases). Deletions cut 3 bases from V and 5 bases from J, with 16 bases between. The CDR3 spans 15 residues. The germline V gene has CDR1 LNHDA and CDR2 SQIVND (reference sequence). The CDR3 nucleotides are TGTGCCAGTAGTATCTTCGCTAGCGATGGGGAGACCCAGTACTTC. It codes for CASSIFASDGETQYF. Variable domain in full (rest from reference TRBV19 and TRBJ2-5): DGGITQSPKYLFRKEGQNVTLSCEQNLNHDAMYWYRQDPGQGLRLIYYSQIVNDFQKGDIAEGYSVSREKKESFPLTVTSAQKNPTAFYLCASSIFASDGETQYFGPGTRLLVL.

The table lists this clone with a count of one. The CDR3 loop reads CASSILSGRTNYGYTF. The CDR3 DNA reads TGTGCCAGTAGTATTTTATCGGGGAGAACTAACTATGGCTACACCTTC. The rearrangement links TRBV19 to TRBJ1-2; D is uncertain. The germline V and J ends were trimmed by 3 bases and 0 bases, with 14 bases remaining between them. The CDR3 covers 16 residues. Germline CDR1 is LNHDA and CDR2 is SQIVND (reference sequence). The entire variable domain, with the rest obtained from reference TRBV19 and TRBJ1-2, is as follows: DGGITQSPKYLFRKEGQNVTLSCEQNLNHDAMYWYRQDPGQGLRLIYYSQIVNDFQKGDIAEGYSVSREKKESFPLTVTSAQKNPTAFYLCASSILSGRTNYGYTFGSGTRLTVV.

This clone was observed once. The chain uses TRBV11-2 and TRBJ2-2; 7 bases agree with TRBD2. V shed 1 base, J shed 8 bases, and the junction held 7 bases outside the gene matches. CDR1 and CDR2 from the germline V gene are SGHAT and FQNNGV. This CDR3 is 15 amino acids long. CDR3 DNA: TGTGCCAGCAGCTTAGTTTACGGGGGGACGGGGGAGCTGTTTTTT. Its translation is CASSLVYGGTGELFF.

J is TRBJ1-5 and V is TRBV7-2; no clear D. Trimming cost V 2 bases and J 0 bases, with 8 bases left between them. Germline CDR1 and CDR2: SGHTA and FQGNSA. The CDR3 length is 15 residues. Written as DNA, the CDR3 is TGTGCCAGCAGCTTAACAGCAGATAGCAATCAGCCCCAGCATTTT. It is translated as CASSLTADSNQPQHF.

This rearrangement joins TRBV5-6 to TRBJ2-1, with a possible D match to TRBD2 (7 bases). Germline CDR1 and CDR2: SGHDT and YYEEEE. The CDR3 is made up of 16 amino acids. V gave up 4 bases and J gave up 7 bases, with 21 bases separating them. This CDR3 is CASSPYGGAVGNEQFF. As DNA, the CDR3 is TGTGCCAGCAGCCCTTATGGGGGGGCAGTTGGAAATGAGCAGTTCTTC.

The CDR3 here is CASSPPQGYGYTF. The CDR3 DNA sequence: TGTGCCAGCTCACCACCCCAGGGCTATGGCTACACCTTC. The rearrangement joins TRBV18 to TRBJ1-2; TRBD1 is a possible D gene (5 bases). Looked up from germline, CDR1 is KGHSH and CDR2 is LQKENI. The CDR3 is 13 amino acids. V was cut by 0 bases and J by 4 bases, with 6 bases left in between.

The chain carries TRBV5-1 and TRBJ2-2; TRBD2 matches at 11 bases. The CDR3 is 16 residues long. Germline V CDR1 and CDR2: SGHRS, YFSETQ. The junction had 4 bases not matched to a gene; V was cut back by 0 bases and J by 6 bases. CDR3 nucleotide sequence: TGCGCCAGCAGCTTGGAGGGACTAGCGGTACCCGGGGAGCTGTTTTTT. Translated: CASSLEGLAVPGELFF.